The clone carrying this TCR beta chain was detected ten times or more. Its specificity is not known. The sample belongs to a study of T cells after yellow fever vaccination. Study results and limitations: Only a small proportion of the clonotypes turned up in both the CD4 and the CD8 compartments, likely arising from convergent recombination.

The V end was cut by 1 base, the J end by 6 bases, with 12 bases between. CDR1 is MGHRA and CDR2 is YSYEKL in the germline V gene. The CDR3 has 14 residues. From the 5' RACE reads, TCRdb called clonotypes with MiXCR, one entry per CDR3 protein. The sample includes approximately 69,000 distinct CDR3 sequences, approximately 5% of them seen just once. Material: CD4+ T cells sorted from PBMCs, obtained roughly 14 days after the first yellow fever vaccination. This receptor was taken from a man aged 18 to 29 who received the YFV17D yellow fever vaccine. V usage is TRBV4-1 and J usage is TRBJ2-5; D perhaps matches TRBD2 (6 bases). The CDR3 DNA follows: TGCGCCAGCAGCCAAGTCGGGGGATGGCAGACCCAGTACTTC. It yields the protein CASSQVGGWQTQYF.